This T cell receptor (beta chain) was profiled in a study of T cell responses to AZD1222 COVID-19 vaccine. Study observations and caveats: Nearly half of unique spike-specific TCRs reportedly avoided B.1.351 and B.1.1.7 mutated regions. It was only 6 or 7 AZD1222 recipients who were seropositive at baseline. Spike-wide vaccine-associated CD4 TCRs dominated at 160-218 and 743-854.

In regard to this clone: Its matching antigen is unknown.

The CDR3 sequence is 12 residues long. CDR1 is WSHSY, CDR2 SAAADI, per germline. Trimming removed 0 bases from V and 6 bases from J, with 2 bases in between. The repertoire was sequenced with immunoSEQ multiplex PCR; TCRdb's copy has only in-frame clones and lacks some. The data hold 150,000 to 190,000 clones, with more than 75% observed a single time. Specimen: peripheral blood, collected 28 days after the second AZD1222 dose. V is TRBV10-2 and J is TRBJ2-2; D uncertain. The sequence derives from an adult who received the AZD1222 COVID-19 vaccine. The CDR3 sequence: CASSESSGELFF. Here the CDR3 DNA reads TGCGCCAGCAGTGAGTCTTCCGGGGAGCTGTTTTTT.